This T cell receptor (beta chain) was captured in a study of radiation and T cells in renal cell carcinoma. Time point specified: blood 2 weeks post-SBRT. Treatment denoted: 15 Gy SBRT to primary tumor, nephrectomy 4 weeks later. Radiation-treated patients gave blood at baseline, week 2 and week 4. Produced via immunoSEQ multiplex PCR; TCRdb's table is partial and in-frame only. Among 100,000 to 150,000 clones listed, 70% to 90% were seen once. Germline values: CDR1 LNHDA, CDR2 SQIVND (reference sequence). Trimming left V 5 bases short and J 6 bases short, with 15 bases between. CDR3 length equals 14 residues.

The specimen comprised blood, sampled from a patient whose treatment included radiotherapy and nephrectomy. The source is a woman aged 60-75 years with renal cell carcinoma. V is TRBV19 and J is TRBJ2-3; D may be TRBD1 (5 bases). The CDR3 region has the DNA TGTGCCAGTAGTGAGCAGGGTGGGCCGGATACGCAGTATTTT. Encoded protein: CASSEQGGPDTQYF.